This TCR beta chain emerged from a study of blood T cells in healthy people across ages. Comment on this clonotype: Its antigen is unknown.

Primed by a sample-barcoded 5' primer and a J-beta primer mix, a second PCR proceeded for 7 to 11 cycles. Each CDR3 protein gets one entry after TCRdb re-called the 5' RACE reads with MiXCR. The sample consists of roughly 720,000 distinct CDR3 sequences, about 55% of them appearing once. There are 14 residues in the CDR3. The ends were cut back, 2 bases at V and 6 bases at J, with 13 bases in the middle. The germline gives CDR1 SEHNR, CDR2 FQNEAQ (reference sequence). Study results and caveats: Unsorted PBMC input precluded a conclusive naive versus antigen-experienced comparison.

This sequence joins TRBV7-9 and TRBJ1-1, with D possibly TRBD1 on 5 matching bases. Sequenced sample: blood. The clonotype was recovered from a man older than 75 in good health. DNA for the CDR3: TGTGCCAGCAGCTTAACGGGGAGGGGTGCTGAAGCTTTCTTT. Its protein is CASSLTGRGAEAFF.